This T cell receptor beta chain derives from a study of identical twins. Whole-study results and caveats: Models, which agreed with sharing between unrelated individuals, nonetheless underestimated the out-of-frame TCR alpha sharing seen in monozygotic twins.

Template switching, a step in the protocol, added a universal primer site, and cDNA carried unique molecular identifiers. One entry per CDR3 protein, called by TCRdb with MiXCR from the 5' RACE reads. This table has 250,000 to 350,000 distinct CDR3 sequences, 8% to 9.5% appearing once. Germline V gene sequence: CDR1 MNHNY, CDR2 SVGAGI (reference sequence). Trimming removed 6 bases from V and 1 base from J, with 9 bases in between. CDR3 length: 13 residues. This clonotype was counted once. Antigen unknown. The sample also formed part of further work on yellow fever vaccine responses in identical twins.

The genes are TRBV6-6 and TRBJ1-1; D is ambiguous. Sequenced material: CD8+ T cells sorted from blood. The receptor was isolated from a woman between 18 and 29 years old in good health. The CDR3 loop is CASRSTWNTEAFF. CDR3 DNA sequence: TGTGCCAGCAGATCGACATGGAACACTGAAGCTTTCTTT.